This T cell receptor (beta chain) was recorded in a study of blood T cell repertoires in COVID-19. Study at large: The origin of the acute and convalescent COVID-19 samples was the United States, Italy and Spain. T cells, B-cell-depleted T cells, or PBMCs provided the cDNA or gDNA that served as material.

The CDR3 loop spans 13 amino acids. Trimming at V came to 6 bases and at J to 3 bases, leaving 7 bases not matched to a gene. Germline-derived CDR1 and CDR2 are SQVTM and ANQGSEA. Assay: immunoSEQ multiplex PCR; the TCRdb copy retains only in-frame clones and omits some. Of about 210,000 clones in the sample, 80% were seen once. The source material was peripheral blood. The chain uses TRBV29-1 and TRBJ1-1; 7 bases match TRBD1. The receptor comes from a human donor in a cohort sampled during active COVID-19. CDR3 nucleotides: TGCAGCGTCCTACGGGACAGTTACACTGAAGCTTTCTTT. Translating gives CSVLRDSYTEAFF.